The 18 T cell receptor beta chains below were found in one sample sequenced in a study of T cells after yellow fever vaccination. MiXCR, run by TCRdb on the 5' RACE reads, gives a single entry per CDR3 protein. The profile shows nearly 300,000 distinct CDR3 sequences, about 10% of them singletons. The specimen was CD4+ T cells sorted from PBMCs, collected 5 days after the yellow fever booster vaccination. The receptors derive from a man between 18 and 35 years old who received the YFV17D yellow fever vaccine.

This clonotype was counted only a few times. This chain joins TRBV12-3 or TRBV12-4 and TRBJ1-1; 12 nucleotides line up with TRBD1. Unmatched junction bases numbered 11, after V lost 8 bases and J lost 4 bases. This CDR3 has 16 amino acids. CDR3 bases: TGTGCCAGCGGCCAGGCCCGGGACAGGGGGCTCACTGAAGCTTTCTTT. Translated, it gives CASGQARDRGLTEAFF.

This clonotype showed up just a few times. The V and J genes are TRBV5-1 and TRBJ1-2, with a weak D call TRBD1 (5 bases). The ends were cut back, 3 bases at V and 6 bases at J, with 18 bases in the middle. This CDR3 has 15 amino acids. Germline V gene data show CDR1 as SGHRS and CDR2 as YFSETQ. The CDR3 spells CASSSGSAREDGYTF. DNA for the CDR3: TGCGCCAGCAGCTCGGGGTCGGCCAGGGAGGATGGCTACACCTTC.

Only a few counts were recorded for this clonotype. The V and J genes are TRBV12-3 or TRBV12-4 and TRBJ1-1; 7 bases are shared with TRBD1. J gave up 4 bases and V 5 bases, and 7 bases lay outside the gene matches. CDR3 length: 14 amino acids. The DNA for the CDR3 is TGTGCCAGCAGTCCCAGGGGGTCGGGCACTGAAGCTTTCTTT. Translated, it gives CASSPRGSGTEAFF.

The rearrangement links TRBV4-1 to TRBJ1-6; D possibly corresponds to TRBD1 (5 bases). This CDR3 spans 17 amino acids. Per germline, CDR1 MGHRA and CDR2 YSYEKL. V was clipped by 0 bases and J by 0 bases, with 9 bases between them. CDR3: CASSQDGGSSYNSPLHF. The CDR3 DNA reads as TGCGCCAGCAGCCAAGACGGGGGGAGCTCCTATAATTCACCCCTCCACTTT.

This clonotype has more than one count but fewer than ten. This chain connects TRBV5-1 to TRBJ1-4; possibly TRBD1 for D (6 bases). Trimming took 4 bases from V and 2 from J, leaving 15 bases between them. Germline values: CDR1 SGHRS, CDR2 YFSETQ. The CDR3 runs 16 residues. CDR3 DNA sequence: TGCGCCAGCAGCGGATCCCCACAGGGTACTAATGAAAAACTGTTTTTT. It yields the protein CASSGSPQGTNEKLFF.

This clonotype has at least ten counts. CDR3 nucleotide sequence: TGTGCCAGCAGTGAAAACGGACCGGGACTAGCGGGGGGGCACACAGATACGCAGTATTTT. This gives the protein CASSENGPGLAGGHTDTQYF. V is TRBV25-1 and J is TRBJ2-3; TRBD2 matches 16 bases. Unmatched junction bases numbered 10, after V lost 2 bases and J lost 2 bases. Germline CDR1 is MGHDK and CDR2 is SYGVNS. This CDR3 contains 20 residues.

This clonotype was detected a few times. The V and J genes are TRBV12-3 or TRBV12-4 and TRBJ2-1, with 10 bases that match TRBD1. This CDR3 is 14 amino acids long. V was pared by 6 bases and J by 7 bases, with 6 bases of the junction left unmatched. CDR3 in DNA: TGTGCCAGCAGACCGGGACAGGGGTGGAATGAGCAGTTCTTC. Translating gives CASRPGQGWNEQFF.

This clonotype showed up just a few times. The chain couples TRBV4-2 to TRBJ1-5; D is undetermined. Trimming stripped 0 bases from V and 3 bases from J, with 6 bases between. The CDR3 sequence is 14 residues long. Germline CDR1 is LGHNA and CDR2 is YNFKEQ. This chain's CDR3 is CASSQEGLNQPQHF. The CDR3 coding sequence is TGTGCCAGCAGCCAAGAAGGGCTCAATCAGCCCCAGCATTTT.

V and J are TRBV3-1 and TRBJ2-7, with 8 bases identical to TRBD2. The germline CDR1 and CDR2 sequences are LGHDT and YNNKEL (reference sequence). J lost 2 bases, V lost 5 bases, and 8 bases had no gene match. The CDR3 sequence is 15 residues long. DNA for the CDR3: TGTGCCAGCAGCTTAATGCCGGGACTAGCCTACGAGCAGTACTTC. Its translation: CASSLMPGLAYEQYF.

V is TRBV4-3 and J is TRBJ1-1, with D possibly TRBD1 on 5 matching bases. Germline CDR1 reads LGHNA; CDR2 reads YSLEER. V was trimmed by 1 base and J by 7 bases, leaving 10 bases between them. This CDR3 region has 13 residues. The CDR3 DNA is TGCGCCAGCAGCCAAGTTGGGGGGGGTGAAGCTTTCTTT. Translating it yields CASSQVGGGEAFF.

The chain uses TRBV28 and TRBJ1-5; perhaps TRBD1 as D (5 bases). Germline V gene sequence: CDR1 MDHEN, CDR2 SYDVKM. The CDR3 has 17 amino acids. Trimming shortened V by 7 bases and J by 2 bases, and 21 bases separated the two germline ends. CDR3 amino acids: CASKKGVVKYGNQPQHF. Written as DNA, the CDR3 is TGTGCCAGCAAGAAAGGGGTTGTAAAGTACGGCAATCAGCCCCAGCATTTT.

This clonotype came up a few times. The DNA for the CDR3 is TGTGCCAGCAGTTCCCAGATAGGAGAAAAACTGTTTTTT. Its translation: CASSSQIGEKLFF. The V gene is TRBV6-6, the J gene TRBJ1-4; D not certain. Per the germline V gene, CDR1 is MNHNY and CDR2 is SVGAGI (reference sequence). Trimming took off 4 bases at V and 8 bases at J, with 11 bases between the two ends. The CDR3 length is 13 residues.

The chain couples TRBV7-9 to TRBJ1-1, with D possibly TRBD1 on 5 matching bases. Trimming removed 5 bases at V and 3 bases at J, with 10 bases between. Germline CDR1 reads SEHNR; CDR2 reads FQNEAQ (reference sequence). The CDR3 is 13 residues long. The DNA of the CDR3 is TGTGCCAGCAGCCCACAGGCCTACACTGAAGCTTTCTTT. This sequence encodes CASSPQAYTEAFF.

This clonotype was detected a few times. The chain couples TRBV5-4 to TRBJ2-5, with 14 bases that match TRBD2. The CDR3 spans 16 residues. J was trimmed by 1 base and V by 4 bases; bases with no gene match: 3. Germline V lookup: CDR1 SGHNT, CDR2 YYREEE (reference sequence). In nucleotides, the CDR3 is TGTGCCAGCAGCCCCGGGACTAGCGGGAGCCAAGAGACCCAGTACTTC. The encoded protein is CASSPGTSGSQETQYF.

The chain couples TRBV7-2 to TRBJ1-1; 9 nucleotides align to TRBD1. Trimming at V came to 8 bases and at J to 4 bases, leaving 8 bases not matched to a gene. CDR1 and CDR2 (germline): SGHTA, FQGNSA. The CDR3 spans 14 residues. The DNA of the CDR3 is TGTGCCAGCTTAAGGGACAGGGTTAGCACTGAAGCTTTCTTT. Amino acids: CASLRDRVSTEAFF.

This clonotype was observed at least ten times. The chain links TRBV7-2 to TRBJ2-2; no definite D call. Germline V gives CDR1 SGHTA, CDR2 FQGNSA. The CDR3 sequence is 14 residues long. The V end lost 4 bases, the J end lost 4 bases, and 10 bases lay between the germline ends. The CDR3 region is CASSSGPTTGELFF. CDR3 nucleotides: TGTGCCAGCAGCTCCGGACCCACCACCGGGGAGCTGTTTTTT. The full variable domain, completed using reference TRBV7-2 and TRBJ2-2, is GAGVSQSPSNKVTEKGKDVELRCDPISGHTALYWYRQSLGQGLEFLIYFQGNSAPDKSGLPSDRFSAERTGGSVSTLTIQRTQQEDSAVYLCASSSGPTTGELFFGEGSRLTVL.

Many counts were recorded for this clonotype. The J gene is TRBJ2-5, the V gene TRBV12-3 or TRBV12-4, with a tentative D call TRBD1 (6 bases). Trimming left V 8 bases short and J 5 bases short, with 18 bases between. CDR3 size: 14 residues. The CDR3 region has the DNA TGTGCCAGCGACACCAGGGGCGATCGGGAGACCCAGTACTTC. This gives the protein CASDTRGDRETQYF.

The J gene is TRBJ2-5, the V gene TRBV20-1; D unclear. CDR1 is DFQATT, CDR2 SNEGSKA, per germline (reference sequence). The CDR3 consists of 13 residues. The V end was cut by 0 bases, the J end by 5 bases, with 10 bases between. CDR3 coding DNA: TGCAGTGCTAGAGATGGACGTACCGAGACCCAGTACTTC. It encodes CSARDGRTETQYF.